The 19 T cell receptor beta chains below all came from one sample that was sequenced in a study of T-cell reconstitution after alpha-beta-depleted transplantation in children. Unique molecular identifiers were incorporated when the TCRbeta library was constructed. MiXCR was run by TCRdb on the PCR reads, yielding one entry per CDR3 protein. The sample carries about 460,000 distinct CDR3 sequences, around 12% recorded once. The sample in question was PBMCs from the stem cell graft donor, obtained from the stem cell graft. All receptors come from a human donor who donated a stem cell graft to a child with combined immunodeficiency.

This clonotype was picked up a small number of times. The gene calls are TRBV24-1 and TRBJ2-2; no clear D gene. The CDR3 extends over 14 amino acids. The ends were cut back, 4 bases at V and 6 bases at J, with 11 bases in the middle. In germline, CDR1 is KGHDR, CDR2 SFDVKD. The chain's CDR3 is CATSEDGDPGELFF. The CDR3 DNA reads as TGTGCCACCAGTGAGGACGGAGATCCCGGGGAGCTGTTTTTT.

This clonotype was recorded at least ten times. V is TRBV5-1 and J is TRBJ1-1, with D uncertain. The V gene lost 4 bases and the J gene lost 0 bases, with 13 bases spanning the gap. The CDR3 consists of 15 residues. Germline-derived CDR1 and CDR2 are SGHRS and YFSETQ. CDR3 coding DNA: TGCGCCAGCAGCCCAATGACGGGGATGAACACTGAAGCTTTCTTT. Protein sequence: CASSPMTGMNTEAFF.

This clonotype was seen a handful of times. The rearrangement joins TRBV11-2 to TRBJ2-7; TRBD1 matches at 7 bases. V lost 7 bases, J lost 3 bases, and 9 bases stayed unmatched. The CDR3 runs to 14 residues. Germline CDR1 and CDR2: SGHAT and FQNNGV. CDR3 sequence (DNA): TGTGCCAGCAAGGGGGCAGGGCGGGTCTACGAGCAGTACTTC. Translating it yields CASKGAGRVYEQYF.

This clonotype was counted between two and nine times. The CDR3 loop is CASSHRQDRDFITSTDTQYF. CDR3 bases: TGTGCCAGCAGCCACAGGCAGGACAGGGATTTTATAACTAGCACAGATACGCAGTATTTT. This chain connects TRBV5-6 to TRBJ2-3; 8 positions agree with TRBD1. The CDR3 length is 20 residues. The V segment lost 4 bases and the J segment 0 bases; nucleotides outside the gene matches: 19. Per germline, CDR1 SGHDT and CDR2 YYEEEE.

This chain uses TRBV29-1 with TRBJ2-7, with 8 bases fitting TRBD2. The length of the CDR3 is 13 residues. V was clipped by 6 bases and J by 6 bases; unmatched bases: 10. CDR1 is SQVTM and CDR2 is ANQGSEA in the germline V gene. CDR3 protein: CSVWTSRGGEQYF. Here the CDR3 DNA reads TGCAGCGTCTGGACTAGCCGAGGAGGCGAGCAGTACTTC.

This clonotype was seen a few times. The chain uses TRBV10-3 and TRBJ1-2; weak D call: TRBD1 (6 bases). V lost 3 bases and J lost 8, with 13 bases in between. CDR1 and CDR2 from the germline V gene are ENHRY and SYGVKD. The CDR3 has 13 residues. The CDR3 reads CAISDAGQEGYTF. In nucleotides, the CDR3 is TGTGCCATCAGTGACGCGGGACAAGAGGGCTACACCTTC.

V and J are TRBV7-2 and TRBJ1-5, with D unresolved. Germline V gene sequence: CDR1 SGHTA, CDR2 FQGNSA. The CDR3 is made up of 13 amino acids. Trimming stripped 5 bases from V and 7 bases from J, with 12 bases between. CDR3 DNA: TGTGCCAGCAGCCTGACCCCTGAGCAGCCCCAGCATTTT. This gives the protein CASSLTPEQPQHF. The entire variable domain, with the rest obtained from reference TRBV7-2 and TRBJ1-5, is as follows: GAGVSQSPSNKVTEKGKDVELRCDPISGHTALYWYRQSLGQGLEFLIYFQGNSAPDKSGLPSDRFSAERTGGSVSTLTIQRTQQEDSAVYLCASSLTPEQPQHFGDGTRLSIL.

This clonotype was seen many times. The V and J genes are TRBV12-3 or TRBV12-4 and TRBJ1-1; D gene uncertain. The CDR3 is 11 amino acids. The V gene lost 8 bases and the J gene lost 2 bases, with 6 bases spanning the gap. The CDR3 sequence is CASQRNTEAFF. Written as DNA, the CDR3 is TGTGCCAGCCAGAGAAACACTGAAGCTTTCTTT.

This clonotype was recorded many times. This sequence joins TRBV12-3 or TRBV12-4 and TRBJ2-2; 10 nucleotides match TRBD1. V trimming: 6 bases; J trimming: 6 bases; junction bases outside the gene matches: 7. This CDR3 region has 15 residues. The CDR3 spells CASRATDRGPGELFF. The CDR3 DNA reads as TGTGCCAGCAGAGCCACCGACAGGGGGCCCGGGGAGCTGTTTTTT.

Only a few counts were recorded for this clonotype. V is TRBV7-8 and J is TRBJ1-1; D not certain. The CDR3 is 14 amino acids. Between the trimmed V and J ends, which lost 2 bases and 2 bases, there was a span of 9 bases. Germline CDR1 is SGHVS and CDR2 is FQNEAQ. CDR3: CASSLFPDNTEAFF. CDR3 in DNA: TGTGCCAGCAGCTTATTCCCGGACAACACTGAAGCTTTCTTT.

This clonotype was found a few times. The CDR3 DNA is TGTGCCAGCTGGTCGAGGGAGGGCTCCTACAATGAGCAGTTCTTC. Its translation: CASWSREGSYNEQFF. The gene calls are TRBV19 and TRBJ2-1, with 7 bases lining up with TRBD2. The V and J ends lost 9 bases and 0 bases, in that order; junction bases with no gene match: 8. This CDR3 has 15 residues. The germline CDR1 and CDR2 sequences are LNHDA and SQIVND (reference sequence).

The J gene is TRBJ2-5, the V gene TRBV5-1; 11 nucleotides line up with TRBD2. V lost 3 bases, J lost 0 bases, and 7 bases stayed unmatched. The germline gives CDR1 SGHRS, CDR2 YFSETQ. CDR3 length equals 17 residues. The CDR3 loop reads CASSSGLAGWYQETQYF. CDR3 DNA: TGCGCCAGCAGCTCCGGACTAGCGGGTTGGTACCAAGAGACCCAGTACTTC.

Only a few counts were recorded for this clonotype. This sequence joins TRBV4-2 and TRBJ1-1, with D possibly matching TRBD1 (5 bases). From germline, CDR1 is LGHNA and CDR2 YNFKEQ. The length of the CDR3 is 17 residues. The V gene lost 3 bases and the J gene lost 1 base, with 18 bases spanning the gap. This chain's CDR3 is CASSHLLRRQRNTEAFF. The CDR3 coding sequence is TGTGCCAGCAGCCACCTCCTTCGGAGACAGAGGAACACTGAAGCTTTCTTT.

This clonotype was seen ten or more times. V and J are TRBV12-3 or TRBV12-4 and TRBJ2-1; D assignment may be TRBD1 or TRBD2 (6 bases each). The CDR3 extends over 13 amino acids. Trimming took 6 bases from V and 9 from J, leaving 15 bases between them. The chain's CDR3 is CASSPQQGGEQFF. The CDR3 DNA is TGTGCCAGCAGCCCCCAACAGGGAGGTGAGCAGTTCTTC.

Ten or more counts support this clonotype. This chain joins TRBV12-3 or TRBV12-4 and TRBJ2-5; D possibly corresponds to TRBD2 (7 bases). V was trimmed by 8 bases and J by 5 bases, leaving 12 bases between them. This CDR3 has 12 residues. CDR3 loop: CASGGARETQYF. CDR3 nucleotide sequence: TGTGCCAGCGGGGGGGCAAGGGAGACCCAGTACTTC.

This clonotype showed up many times. The chain joins TRBV7-3 to TRBJ2-1; TRBD2 matches 9 bases. The germline V gene encodes CDR1 SGHTA and CDR2 FQGTGA. J was trimmed by 9 bases and V by 4 bases; bases with no gene match: 13. The CDR3 runs 16 residues. CDR3 DNA: TGTGCCAGCAGCTCCACCCCGGGACTAGCTGGTACTGAGCAGTTCTTC. It yields the protein CASSSTPGLAGTEQFF.

This clonotype was seen a handful of times. The genes are TRBV6-5 and TRBJ2-1, with D uncertain. V shed 6 bases and J shed 8 bases, with 11 bases lying between them. The CDR3 spans 12 residues. CDR1 and CDR2 (germline): MNHEY, SVGAGI. CDR3 sequence reads: CASSDPGYEQFF. Here the CDR3 DNA reads TGTGCCAGCAGCGATCCCGGCTATGAGCAGTTCTTC.

This clonotype has only a few counts. The chain couples TRBV6-5 to TRBJ1-2; 8 positions agree with TRBD1. V shed 11 bases and J 8 bases; nucleotides not matched to a gene: 13. The V gene's germline CDR1 is MNHEY and CDR2 SVGAGI. The CDR3 is 13 residues long. The CDR3 region is CAGDRGLGEGYTF. The DNA for the CDR3 is TGTGCCGGAGACAGGGGTTTGGGTGAAGGCTACACCTTC.

This clonotype was seen ten or more times. The CDR3 spells CASIGAGVYEQYF. In DNA, the CDR3 is TGTGCCAGCATAGGAGCGGGAGTTTACGAGCAGTACTTC. The chain joins TRBV28 to TRBJ2-7; TRBD2 matches at 8 bases. This CDR3 region has 13 residues. V was pared by 7 bases and J by 4 bases, with 6 bases of the junction left unmatched. The germline CDR1 and CDR2 sequences are MDHEN and SYDVKM.